These 9 T cell receptor beta chains were all obtained from the same sample, sequenced in a study of blood T cell repertoires in COVID-19. The table came from immunoSEQ multiplex PCR; TCRdb's copy has only in-frame clones and leaves some out. The sample lists around 300,000 clones, 80% to 95% occurring once. Specimen: peripheral blood. The receptors shown here come from a woman in her 30s with COVID-19, enrolled during active disease.

Here the CDR3 reads CASSYGRGKRNTIYF. The CDR3 DNA reads as TGTGCCAGCAGTTATGGCAGGGGAAAGAGAAACACCATATATTTT. The V gene is TRBV6-5, the J gene TRBJ1-3; D is possibly TRBD1 (6 bases). Trimming left V 3 bases short and J 5 bases short, with 14 bases between. This CDR3 comprises 15 residues. Germline CDR1 and CDR2: MNHEY and SVGAGI.

J is TRBJ1-2 and V is TRBV30; TRBD1 is a possible D gene (5 bases). The CDR3 extends over 13 amino acids. Trimming left V 1 base short and J 7 bases short, with 13 bases between. Germline V gives CDR1 GTSNPN, CDR2 SVGIG (reference sequence). The CDR3 spells CAWSGGRGLGYTF. Here the CDR3 DNA reads TGTGCCTGGAGTGGAGGGAGGGGCCTTGGCTACACCTTC.

This clone was recorded once. The CDR3 DNA follows: TGTGCCAGCAGTTTATCTCGGGGTAGCTCCTACGAGCAGTACTTC. Translated, it gives CASSLSRGSSYEQYF. The chain links TRBV28 to TRBJ2-7; maybe TRBD2 (5 bases). CDR3 length: 15 residues. Per the germline V gene, CDR1 is MDHEN and CDR2 is SYDVKM. V was pared by 1 base and J by 0 bases, with 10 bases between.

The chain joins TRBV5-4 to TRBJ2-7, with 7 bases lining up with TRBD1. Unmatched junction bases numbered 11, after V lost 4 bases and J lost 4 bases. This CDR3 has 15 amino acids. The V gene's germline CDR1 is SGHNT and CDR2 YYREEE (reference sequence). The DNA of the CDR3 is TGTGCCAGCAGCCGGAACAGGGGCGGGCCTTACGAGCAGTACTTC. Protein sequence: CASSRNRGGPYEQYF.

The gene calls are TRBV5-5 and TRBJ1-6, with 9 bases that match TRBD1. Germline CDR1 SGHKS, CDR2 YYEKEE (reference sequence). CDR3 length: 15 residues. Trimming at V came to 0 bases and at J to 10 bases, leaving 5 bases not matched to a gene. The CDR3 sequence: CASSLEGQGRSPLHF. CDR3 DNA: TGTGCCAGCAGCTTGGAAGGACAGGGGAGGTCACCCCTCCACTTT.

V is TRBV27 and J is TRBJ2-7; TRBD1 matches 10 bases. Trimming removed 5 bases from V and 5 bases from J; junction bases left unmatched: 9. This CDR3 is 15 amino acids long. CDR1 and CDR2 from the germline V gene are MNHEY and SMNVEV (reference sequence). In DNA, the CDR3 is TGTGCCAGCAGTCTCCTGGGGGACAGGGGTAACGAGCAGTACTTC. Translating gives CASSLLGDRGNEQYF.

CDR3 sequence reads: CASSESSGAQETQYF. The CDR3 DNA reads as TGTGCCAGCAGTGAATCTAGCGGGGCCCAAGAGACCCAGTACTTC. The chain carries TRBV6-1 and TRBJ2-5; 9 nucleotides match TRBD2. The length of the CDR3 is 15 residues. The ends lost 2 bases at V and 1 base at J; junction bases unmatched: 2. CDR1 is MNHNS and CDR2 is SASEGT in the germline V gene.

J is TRBJ1-2 and V is TRBV21-1; TRBD1 reflects the table's D call only, with no check against the DNA. TRBV21-1 is designated a pseudogene. The CDR3 runs to 15 residues. DNA of the CDR3: TGTGCCAGCAGCATCCCGGGACAGGCAAGATATGGCTACACCTTC. Its translation is CASSIPGQARYGYTF.

Only a few counts were recorded for this clone. In nucleotides, the CDR3 is TGCGCCAGCAGCCAAGAAGCAGCTAGCGGGTACAATGAGCAGTTCTTC. This sequence encodes CASSQEAASGYNEQFF. The rearrangement joins TRBV4-1 to TRBJ2-1, with 8 nucleotides matching TRBD2. After removal of 0 bases from V and 4 bases from J, the junction contained 5 bases not matched to a gene. Looked up from germline, CDR1 is MGHRA and CDR2 is YSYEKL. The CDR3 has 16 amino acids.